These 13 T cell receptor beta chains originate from one sample sequenced in a study of OX40 agonist ivuxolimab in advanced cancers. Data came from immunoSEQ multiplex PCR; TCRdb stores just in-frame clones and leaves some out. In the table there are 35,000 to 45,000 clones, approximately 90% of which are singletons. This specimen consisted of CD4+ or CD8+ T cells sorted from blood, obtained in a trial of the OX40 agonist ivuxolimab. These receptors were obtained from an adult with an advanced solid tumor such as melanoma, head and neck, liver or kidney cancer.

The chain has TRBV30 and TRBJ1-3; D possibly corresponds to TRBD1 (6 bases). The ends were cut back, 0 bases at V and 7 bases at J, with 10 bases in the middle. Looked up from germline, CDR1 is GTSNPN and CDR2 is SVGIG (reference sequence). This CDR3 has 13 residues. CDR3 coding DNA: TGTGCCTGGAGTGTCGGAAGGGGGAACACCATATATTTT. Amino acid sequence: CAWSVGRGNTIYF.

This clone was detected once. The chain has TRBV9 and TRBJ1-3; D is uncertain. CDR3 size: 15 residues. Germline V gene lookup returns CDR1 SGDLS and CDR2 YYNGEE. V shed 0 bases and J shed 4 bases, with 11 bases lying between them. The chain's CDR3 is CASSVEGSVGNTIYF. CDR3 bases: TGTGCCAGCAGCGTAGAAGGCAGTGTGGGAAACACCATATATTTT.

The CDR3 loop reads CASSKASSGRSGELFF. CDR3 DNA sequence: TGTGCCAGCAGCAAAGCCTCCAGCGGGAGGAGCGGGGAGCTGTTTTTT. The J gene is TRBJ2-2, the V gene TRBV21-1; the table's D call TRBD2 went unverified against the DNA. TRBV21-1 is described as a pseudogene. The CDR3 covers 16 residues.

The V call is TRBV6-5, the J call TRBJ2-7; 8 nucleotides match TRBD1. The CDR3 extends over 13 amino acids. Germline CDR1 is MNHEY and CDR2 is SVGAGI. Losses at the gene ends were 4 bases for V and 4 bases for J; bases not matched to a gene: 3. The CDR3 sequence: CASSFDRGYEQYF. The CDR3 DNA reads TGTGCCAGCAGTTTCGACAGGGGTTACGAGCAGTACTTC.

This clone came up once. The chain recombines TRBV29-1 with TRBJ2-2, with 10 positions matching TRBD2. The V and J ends lost 6 bases and 1 base, in that order; junction bases with no gene match: 2. The germline CDR1 and CDR2 sequences are SQVTM and ANQGSEA. This CDR3 contains 14 residues. CDR3 DNA sequence: TGCAGCGTCATAGCGGGAGGGAACACCGGGGAGCTGTTTTTT. This codes for CSVIAGGNTGELFF.

This clone appeared a few times. The CDR3 protein is CASRRTDSNQPQHF. DNA for the CDR3: TGTGCCAGCAGGAGGACGGATAGCAATCAGCCCCAGCATTTT. The chain links TRBV28 to TRBJ1-5; no firm D call. Trimming stripped 6 bases from V and 0 bases from J, with 9 bases between. The CDR3 spans 14 residues. CDR1 and CDR2 from the germline V gene are MDHEN and SYDVKM.

V is TRBV4-2 and J is TRBJ2-1, with 14 bases fitting TRBD2. The CDR3 covers 13 residues. After removal of 11 bases from V and 5 bases from J, the junction contained 2 bases not matched to a gene. Germline assignment: CDR1 LGHNA and CDR2 YNFKEQ. CDR3 sequence: CAAGLAGDNEQFF. DNA of the CDR3: TGTGCCGCGGGACTAGCGGGAGACAATGAGCAGTTCTTC.

V is TRBV2 and J is TRBJ2-2; D possibly matches TRBD1 or TRBD2 (5 bases each). Germline lookup yields CDR1 SNHLY and CDR2 FYNNEI. V lost 7 bases and J lost 3, with 15 bases in between. This CDR3 region has 15 residues. CDR3: CASNTGTGYTGELFF. In nucleotides, the CDR3 is TGTGCCAGCAATACCGGGACCGGTTACACCGGGGAGCTGTTTTTT.

J is TRBJ2-2 and V is TRBV7-6, with D perhaps TRBD2 (6 bases). This CDR3 is built from 18 residues. Per the germline V gene, CDR1 is SGHVS and CDR2 is FNYEAQ. Trimming removed 0 bases from V and 0 bases from J, with 14 bases in between. The CDR3 nucleotides are TGTGCCAGCAGCTTAGCGCCTAGCGAAGCCGCGAACACCGGGGAGCTGTTTTTT. Protein product: CASSLAPSEAANTGELFF.

V and J are TRBV5-6 and TRBJ2-7, with 8 nucleotides matching TRBD1. V shed 5 bases, J shed 9 bases, and the junction held 7 bases outside the gene matches. CDR3 size: 12 residues. Germline V gene data show CDR1 as SGHDT and CDR2 as YYEEEE. The CDR3 DNA is TGTGCCAGCAGTTGGACAGGGCGAGCGCAGTACTTC. Translation gives CASSWTGRAQYF.

The gene calls are TRBV19 and TRBJ2-2, with D possibly matching TRBD1 (6 bases). V was clipped by 7 bases and J by 0 bases, with 24 bases between them. Germline CDR1 reads LNHDA; CDR2 reads SQIVND (reference sequence). CDR3 length equals 19 residues. The CDR3 here is CASTTPWDNPLPNTGELFF. In DNA, the CDR3 is TGTGCCAGTACCACGCCCTGGGACAACCCGCTCCCGAACACCGGGGAGCTGTTTTTT.

This chain's CDR3 is CASSVQGMDEQFF. CDR3 sequence (DNA): TGTGCCAGCAGCGTCCAGGGAATGGATGAGCAGTTCTTC. This chain connects TRBV9 to TRBJ2-1; perhaps TRBD1 as D (5 bases). V lost 2 bases and J 8 bases, leaving 11 bases between the germline ends. The CDR3 length is 13 residues. Germline CDR1 is SGDLS and CDR2 is YYNGEE.

This clone came up once. The chain is built from TRBV28 and TRBJ2-1; the match to TRBD2 covers 8 bases. The ends lost 2 bases at V and 5 bases at J; junction bases unmatched: 5. The CDR3 has 15 residues. Per the germline V gene, CDR1 is MDHEN and CDR2 is SYDVKM. CDR3 DNA sequence: TGTGCCAGCAGTTTAAGACTAGCGACCGACAATGAGCAGTTCTTC. Encoded protein: CASSLRLATDNEQFF.